A single sample gave rise to the 2 T cell receptor beta chains below, sequenced in a study of blood T cell repertoires in COVID-19. TCRdb's copy holds only in-frame clones and misses some; the assay was immunoSEQ multiplex PCR. The sample holds under 200,000 clones, approximately 80% seen once. The sequenced sample was peripheral blood. These receptors were obtained from a human donor in a cohort sampled during active COVID-19.

Only one count was recorded for this clone. The V gene is TRBV6-2 or TRBV6-3, the J gene TRBJ2-7, with D possibly matching TRBD1 (5 bases). The CDR3 extends over 14 amino acids. Trimming cost V 5 bases and J 2 bases, with 13 bases left between them. The germline gives CDR1 MNHEY, CDR2 SVGEGT. CDR3 sequence (DNA): TGTGCCAGCAGTCAGGGCCCATTACCCTACGAGCAGTACTTC. Protein sequence: CASSQGPLPYEQYF.

In DNA form, the CDR3 reads TGTGCTAGTGGTTTGGTGGCTAGCGGGAGTCCAGATACGCAGTATTTT. Translation: CASGLVASGSPDTQYF. The V call is TRBV12-5, the J call TRBJ2-3; 10 bases are a match to TRBD2. CDR3 length: 16 residues. V lost 0 bases to trimming and J lost 4 bases; unmatched junction nucleotides: 4. Germline V gene sequence: CDR1 LGHNT, CDR2 FRNRAP.